This T cell receptor (beta chain) was observed in a study of T-cell memory formation after mild COVID-19. Findings and limits, study-wide: Memory sampled before infection contained some responding clones, suggesting cross-reactive memory joined.

Researchers used 5'RACE with constant-segment primers to make TCR alpha and TCR beta cDNA libraries that carry sample barcodes and UMIs. Via MiXCR, TCRdb re-called the 5' RACE reads, giving one row per CDR3 protein. The sample shows about 190,000 distinct CDR3 sequences, around 18% of them seen only once. This CDR3 region has 13 residues. The V gene lost 4 bases and the J gene lost 0 bases, with 7 bases spanning the gap. In germline, CDR1 is DFQATT, CDR2 SNEGSKA (reference sequence). Many counts were recorded for this clonotype. The target antigen is unknown. The sequenced material came from PBMCs or a T cell subset sorted from them (not recorded which). This TCR was sampled from an adult woman who had mild COVID-19 (a few samples of this study predate the infection). Cell type and time point are not known. The V and J genes are TRBV20-1 and TRBJ2-4; D gene uncertain. In DNA form, the CDR3 reads TGCAGTGCTATAGATCTAGCCAAAAACATTCAGTACTTC. It is translated as CSAIDLAKNIQYF.